One T cell receptor beta chain is described in this entry. The source of the sample is a study of blood T cell repertoires in COVID-19. Repertoires were generated with immunoSEQ multiplex PCR, while TCRdb's copy carries only in-frame clones and drops some. The sample includes 250,000 or so clones, roughly 80% of them seen just once. Losses at the gene ends were 2 bases for V and 3 bases for J; bases not matched to a gene: 3. CDR1 is MNHEY, CDR2 SVGAGI, per germline. The CDR3 covers 15 residues. The sequence was obtained from a woman between 18 and 29 years old with acute or convalescent COVID-19. The chain carries TRBV6-5 and TRBJ2-7, with 11 bases fitting TRBD2. What was sequenced was peripheral blood. The CDR3 loop reads CASSYGTSGFYEQYF. The DNA of the CDR3 is TGTGCCAGCAGTTACGGGACTAGCGGCTTCTACGAGCAGTACTTC.